The 30 T cell receptor beta chains reported below all come from one sample, sequenced in a study of blood T cell repertoires in COVID-19. Sequenced by immunoSEQ multiplex PCR; TCRdb stores in-frame clones only, minus some. The table shows roughly 97,000 clones, with approximately 80% occurring only once. The specimen was peripheral blood. These receptors were taken from a man between 65 and 79 years old with acute or convalescent COVID-19.

The V gene is TRBV14, the J gene TRBJ2-7; D unclear. V was trimmed by 3 bases and J by 4 bases, leaving 4 bases between them. CDR3 length: 11 residues. CDR1 and CDR2 from the germline V gene are SGHDN and FVKESK. This CDR3 reads CASSHTYEQYF. CDR3 nucleotides: TGTGCCAGCAGCCATACTTACGAGCAGTACTTC.

The chain couples TRBV5-4 to TRBJ2-7; TRBD1 aligns across 8 bases. The length of the CDR3 is 13 residues. After removal of 6 bases from V and 3 bases from J, the junction contained 5 bases not matched to a gene. Germline V lookup: CDR1 SGHNT, CDR2 YYREEE (reference sequence). The CDR3 bases are TGTGCCAGCACGAGACAGGGGAACTACGAGCAGTACTTC. This translates into CASTRQGNYEQYF.

This clone has more than one count but fewer than ten. The chain employs TRBV7-3 and TRBJ1-2, with 7 bases identical to TRBD1. This CDR3 has 16 residues. Germline CDR1 reads SGHTA; CDR2 reads FQGTGA. Trimming at V came to 1 base and at J to 3 bases, leaving 8 bases not matched to a gene. The CDR3 sequence: CASSLMVGGADYGYTF. The DNA for the CDR3 is TGTGCCAGCAGCTTAATGGTAGGGGGCGCCGACTATGGCTACACCTTC.

The chain has TRBV29-1 and TRBJ1-2, with 7 bases matching TRBD1. V trimming: 6 bases; J trimming: 7 bases; junction bases outside the gene matches: 8. This CDR3 is 12 amino acids long. CDR1 is SQVTM and CDR2 is ANQGSEA in the germline V gene. CDR3 bases: TGCAGCGTAGACGACAGGGCAGGTGGCTACACCTTC. This translates into CSVDDRAGGYTF.

This chain links TRBV7-9 with TRBJ2-1, with D possibly matching TRBD2 (6 bases). CDR1 SEHNR and CDR2 FQNEAQ come from the germline V gene (reference sequence). Trimming shortened V by 5 bases and J by 12 bases, and 17 bases separated the two germline ends. The CDR3 spans 13 residues. The CDR3 DNA reads TGTGCCAGCAGCAACGGGAGAAATGTCGGGCAGTTCTTC. Translated: CASSNGRNVGQFF.

The chain uses TRBV19 and TRBJ2-3; 13 bases are a match to TRBD2. The junction had 5 bases not matched to a gene; V was cut back by 5 bases and J by 0 bases. The germline V gene has CDR1 LNHDA and CDR2 SQIVND (reference sequence). CDR3 length: 17 residues. DNA for the CDR3: TGTGCCAGTAGTGTCGGACTAGCGGGGGCTAGCACAGATACGCAGTATTTT. As protein: CASSVGLAGASTDTQYF.

V gene TRBV7-9 combines with J gene TRBJ2-3; unclear D gene. Germline V lookup: CDR1 SEHNR, CDR2 FQNEAQ (reference sequence). With 2 bases removed from V and 2 bases from J, the gap between germline ends came to 14 bases. There are 16 residues in the CDR3. CDR3 in DNA: TGTGCCAGCAGCTTACATGTTTCCCGAGTCACAGATACGCAGTATTTT. It encodes CASSLHVSRVTDTQYF.

This rearrangement joins TRBV6-2 or TRBV6-3 to TRBJ1-5, with D tentatively TRBD1 (6 bases). CDR1 MNHEY and CDR2 SVGEGT come from the germline V gene. The CDR3 has 12 residues. V lost 5 bases to trimming and J lost 6 bases, with 8 bases between them. For the CDR3, the DNA is TGTGCCAGCAGTAAGGGGGTTCAGCCCCAGCATTTT. Translated: CASSKGVQPQHF.

The chain uses TRBV20-1 and TRBJ2-7; D is possibly TRBD1 (5 bases). Trimming pared 3 bases from V and 9 bases from J, leaving 24 bases between. This CDR3 has 15 amino acids. Germline V gives CDR1 DFQATT, CDR2 SNEGSKA (reference sequence). The CDR3 loop reads CSASDRDRPFLGQYF. CDR3 coding DNA: TGCAGTGCTAGTGATCGAGACAGACCTTTCCTTGGGCAGTACTTC.

The chain links TRBV2 to TRBJ1-6; TRBD1 matches 7 bases. V lost 7 bases and J lost 11; bases outside the gene matches: 11. Germline V CDR1 and CDR2: SNHLY, FYNNEI. The CDR3 has 14 amino acids. The CDR3 protein is CASKRQGGRAPLHF. The DNA for the CDR3 is TGTGCCAGCAAGAGGCAGGGGGGAAGAGCACCCCTCCACTTT.

The J gene is TRBJ1-5, the V gene TRBV2; D call uncertain. V was cut by 3 bases and J by 1 base, with 4 bases left in between. Looked up from germline, CDR1 is SNHLY and CDR2 is FYNNEI. The CDR3 consists of 13 residues. This CDR3 reads CASSEESNQPQHF. Written as DNA, the CDR3 is TGTGCCAGCAGTGAGGAGAGCAATCAGCCCCAGCATTTT. Full variable domain (outside the CDR3, taken from reference TRBV2 and TRBJ1-5): EPEVTQTPSHQVTQMGQEVILRCVPISNHLYFYWYRQILGQKVEFLVSFYNNEISEKSEIFDDQFSVERPDGSNFTLKIRSTKLEDSAMYFCASSEESNQPQHFGDGTRLSIL.

This rearrangement joins TRBV20-1 to TRBJ2-4; 9 nucleotides align to TRBD2. This CDR3 is built from 11 residues. V lost 8 bases to trimming and J lost 8 bases; unmatched junction nucleotides: 4. Germline CDR1 DFQATT, CDR2 SNEGSKA (reference sequence). The CDR3 sequence is CSLAGRDIQYF. The DNA for the CDR3 is TGCAGTCTAGCGGGGAGGGACATTCAGTACTTC.

The chain is built from TRBV5-1 and TRBJ1-1, with 11 bases lining up with TRBD1. Germline trimming cut 3 bases from V and 6 bases from J; bases unmatched to any gene: 10. The CDR3 consists of 16 residues. Germline V lookup: CDR1 SGHRS, CDR2 YFSETQ. The CDR3 is CASSSGTGGFLAEAFF. The CDR3 bases are TGCGCCAGCAGCTCCGGGACAGGGGGTTTTTTAGCTGAAGCTTTCTTT.

V usage is TRBV29-1 and J usage is TRBJ1-2; TRBD1 might be the D (5 bases). This CDR3 region has 12 residues. In germline, CDR1 is SQVTM, CDR2 ANQGSEA. The CDR3 DNA follows: TGCAGTTCTATCACAGGAGACTATGGCTACACCTTC. This encodes CSSITGDYGYTF. Together with reference TRBV29-1 and TRBJ1-2, the CDR3 gives the full variable domain: SAVISQKPSRDICQRGTSLTIQCQVDSQVTMMFWYRQQPGQSLTLIATANQGSEATYESGFVIDKFPISRPNLTFSTLTVSNMSPEDSSIYLCSSITGDYGYTFGSGTRLTVV.

This chain uses TRBV30 with TRBJ1-2; 9 nucleotides agree with TRBD1. The V segment lost 2 bases and the J segment 7 bases; nucleotides outside the gene matches: 2. Per germline, CDR1 GTSNPN and CDR2 SVGIG (reference sequence). There are 12 residues in the CDR3. CDR3 residues: CAWSTGGSGYTF. DNA of the CDR3: TGTGCCTGGAGTACAGGGGGCAGTGGCTACACCTTC.

The rearrangement uses TRBV5-1 and TRBJ1-1; D gene uncertain. V lost 5 bases to trimming and J lost 0 bases, with 8 bases between them. Germline assignment: CDR1 SGHRS and CDR2 YFSETQ. The CDR3 length is 13 residues. The CDR3 bases are TGCGCCAGCAGTGTTAATATGAACACTGAAGCTTTCTTT. Its protein is CASSVNMNTEAFF.

The V gene is TRBV28, the J gene TRBJ1-2; 8 bases fit TRBD1. CDR1 and CDR2 (germline): MDHEN, SYDVKM. The CDR3 has 16 residues. Trimming removed 2 bases from V and 4 bases from J; junction bases left unmatched: 9. The CDR3 loop reads CASSLGGQVGSYGYTF. CDR3 in DNA: TGTGCCAGCAGTTTAGGGGGACAGGTGGGGAGCTATGGCTACACCTTC.

The chain recombines TRBV5-4 with TRBJ2-5; D not resolved. The V end lost 5 bases, the J end lost 0 bases, and 8 bases lay between the germline ends. This CDR3 contains 13 residues. Germline assignment: CDR1 SGHNT and CDR2 YYREEE (reference sequence). In DNA form, the CDR3 reads TGTGCCAGCAGAGAACAGAACCAAGAGACCCAGTACTTC. Residues: CASREQNQETQYF.

V and J are TRBV9 and TRBJ1-2, with no clear D. Trimming removed 3 bases from V and 13 bases from J, with 13 bases in between. The germline CDR1 and CDR2 sequences are SGDLS and YYNGEE. CDR3 length equals 11 residues. CDR3 protein: CASSDDSGFTF. CDR3 sequence (DNA): TGTGCCAGCAGCGATGACTCGGGGTTCACCTTC. Variable domain in full (rest from reference TRBV9 and TRBJ1-2): DSGVTQTPKHLITATGQRVTLRCSPRSGDLSVYWYQQSLDQGLQFLIQYYNGEERAKGNILERFSAQQFPDLHSELNLSSLELGDSALYFCASSDDSGFTFGSGTRLTVV.

V is TRBV6-2 or TRBV6-3 and J is TRBJ1-2; 7 bases map to TRBD1. CDR1 is MNHEY, CDR2 SVGEGT, per germline. V was pared by 2 bases and J by 6 bases, with 9 bases of the junction left unmatched. The CDR3 runs 15 residues. The DNA for the CDR3 is TGTGCCAGCAGTTACGGACTGACAGGGATAGATGGCTACACCTTC. As protein: CASSYGLTGIDGYTF.

The chain has TRBV7-2 and TRBJ2-7; D is unclear. This CDR3 has 15 amino acids. Trimming took 2 bases from V and 0 from J, leaving 11 bases between them. The germline gives CDR1 SGHTA, CDR2 FQGNSA. CDR3 sequence: CASSLTPLVSYEQYF. The CDR3 nucleotides are TGTGCCAGCAGCTTAACTCCCCTCGTCTCCTACGAGCAGTACTTC.

CDR3 in amino acids: CASSPTTGSTDTQYF. Written as DNA, the CDR3 is TGTGCCAGCAGCCCTACGACAGGGAGCACAGATACGCAGTATTTT. The chain uses TRBV11-2 and TRBJ2-3; 7 bases line up with TRBD1. CDR3 length: 15 residues. V lost 5 bases, J lost 0 bases, and 5 bases stayed unmatched. Per germline, CDR1 SGHAT and CDR2 FQNNGV.

A few counts support this clone. The V call is TRBV6-5, the J call TRBJ2-1; 7 nucleotides line up with TRBD2. This CDR3 is built from 13 residues. Germline assignment: CDR1 MNHEY and CDR2 SVGAGI. Trimming cost V 6 bases and J 8 bases; bases outside gene matches: 7. CDR3 coding DNA: TGTGCCAGCAGACCAACGACTAGCTATGAGCAGTTCTTC. Translated, it gives CASRPTTSYEQFF.

The chain employs TRBV5-1 and TRBJ2-1; D perhaps matches TRBD1 (6 bases). The CDR3 is 16 amino acids. V lost 0 bases and J lost 9, with 19 bases in between. Germline CDR1 reads SGHRS; CDR2 reads YFSETQ. As DNA, the CDR3 is TGCGCCAGCAGCTTGGGTCCAGGGGTCCCGACGTCTGAGCAGTTCTTC. It is translated as CASSLGPGVPTSEQFF.

The rearrangement links TRBV18 to TRBJ1-1; maybe TRBD1 (5 bases). The germline V gene encodes CDR1 KGHSH and CDR2 LQKENI. The CDR3 is 14 amino acids. Trimming shortened V by 4 bases and J by 4 bases, and 13 bases separated the two germline ends. The CDR3 reads CASSLNRDSTEAFF. Here the CDR3 DNA reads TGTGCCAGCTCACTAAATAGGGACTCCACTGAAGCTTTCTTT. Variable domain in full (rest from reference TRBV18 and TRBJ1-1): NAGVMQNPRHLVRRRGQEARLRCSPMKGHSHVYWYRQLPEEGLKFMVYLQKENIIDESGMPKERFSAEFPKEGPSILRIQQVVRGDSAAYFCASSLNRDSTEAFFGQGTRLTVV.

The genes are TRBV3-1 (or the pseudogene TRBV3-2) and TRBJ1-4; perhaps TRBD1 as D (5 bases). CDR3 length: 14 residues. V was trimmed by 7 bases and J by 0 bases, leaving 9 bases between them. Germline CDR1 and CDR2: LGHDT and YNNKEL (reference sequence). This CDR3 is CASTLGATNEKLFF. The CDR3 nucleotides are TGTGCCAGCACCTTAGGGGCAACTAATGAAAAACTGTTTTTT.

The V gene is TRBV28, the J gene TRBJ2-3; 10 bases are shared with TRBD1. Losses at the gene ends were 7 bases for V and 5 bases for J; bases not matched to a gene: 6. Germline CDR1 MDHEN, CDR2 SYDVKM. This CDR3 is 14 amino acids long. CDR3 region: CASNLDRGVDTQYF. Here the CDR3 DNA reads TGTGCCAGCAACCTGGACAGGGGGGTAGATACGCAGTATTTT.

This chain joins TRBV5-1 and TRBJ2-3; tentatively, D is TRBD2 (5 bases). The CDR3 extends over 15 amino acids. Germline values: CDR1 SGHRS, CDR2 YFSETQ. The ends were cut back, 6 bases at V and 1 base at J, with 15 bases in the middle. The CDR3 DNA is TGCGCCAGCACCAGGAATTGGGGAGGCACAGATACGCAGTATTTT. Translated, it gives CASTRNWGGTDTQYF. Full variable domain (missing parts from reference TRBV5-1 and TRBJ2-3): KAGVTQTPRYLIKTRGQQVTLSCSPISGHRSVSWYQQTPGQGLQFLFEYFSETQRNKGNFPGRFSGRQFSNSRSEMNVSTLELGDSALYLCASTRNWGGTDTQYFGPGTRLTVL.

The V call is TRBV11-3, the J call TRBJ2-3; TRBD1 matches at 9 bases. Germline loops: CDR1 SGHNT, CDR2 YENEEA. V lost 6 bases to trimming and J lost 6 bases; unmatched junction nucleotides: 4. The length of the CDR3 is 13 residues. CDR3 coding DNA: TGTGCCAGCAGGGACAGGGGTAGCGATACGCAGTATTTT. This gives the protein CASRDRGSDTQYF.

The J gene is TRBJ1-2, the V gene TRBV5-6, with 8 bases that match TRBD1. Germline V gene sequence: CDR1 SGHDT, CDR2 YYEEEE. V lost 0 bases and J lost 6; bases outside the gene matches: 7. This CDR3 comprises 15 residues. The DNA of the CDR3 is TGTGCCAGCAGCTTGGAAGGCAGGGGGCTTGATGGCTACACCTTC. Translating gives CASSLEGRGLDGYTF.